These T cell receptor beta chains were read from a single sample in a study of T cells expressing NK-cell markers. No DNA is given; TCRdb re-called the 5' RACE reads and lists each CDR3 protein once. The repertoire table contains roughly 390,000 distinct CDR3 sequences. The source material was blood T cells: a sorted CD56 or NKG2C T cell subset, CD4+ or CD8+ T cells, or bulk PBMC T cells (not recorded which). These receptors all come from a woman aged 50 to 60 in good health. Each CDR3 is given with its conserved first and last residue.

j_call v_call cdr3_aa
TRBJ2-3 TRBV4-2 CASSQSSGTNTQYF
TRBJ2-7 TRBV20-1 CSANTGGPPYEQYF
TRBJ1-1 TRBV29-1 CSAVTGNTEAFF
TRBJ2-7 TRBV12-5 CASGLSGTSGRAFYEQYF
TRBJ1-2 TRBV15 CATSRVTGGLGYTF
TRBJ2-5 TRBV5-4 CASSQAGAQETQYF
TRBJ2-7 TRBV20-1 CSADYQTGRGPYEQYF
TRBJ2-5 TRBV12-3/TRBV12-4 CASTPRRGPGETQYF
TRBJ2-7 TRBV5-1 CASSGHGGSEQYF
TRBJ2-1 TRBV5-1 CASSLTVSGRMAEEQFF
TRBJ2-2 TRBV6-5 CASSYSSGGPGELFF
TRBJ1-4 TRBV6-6 CASRRGGRGEKLFF
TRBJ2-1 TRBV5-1 CASTISGGIPYNEQFF
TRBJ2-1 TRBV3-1 CASSQREVSDNEQFF
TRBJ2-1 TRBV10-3 CAISTLGLAGGDEQFF
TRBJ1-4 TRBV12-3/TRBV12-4 CASRSSGGVKLFF
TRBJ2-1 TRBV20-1 CSASGHGSSYNEQFF
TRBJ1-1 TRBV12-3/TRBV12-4 CASSLAWGSAEAFF
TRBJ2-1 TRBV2 CASTAGGWSGFF
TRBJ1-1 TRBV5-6 CASTLGQGTALSEAFF
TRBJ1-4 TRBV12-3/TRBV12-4 CASSPGKVNEKLFF
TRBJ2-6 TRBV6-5 CASSSRGAGANVLTF
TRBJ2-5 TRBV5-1 CASSLGLRDSKTQYF
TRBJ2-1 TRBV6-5 CASSLGLARSNEQFF
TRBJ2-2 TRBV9 CASSVRTSNTGELFF
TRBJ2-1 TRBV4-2 CASSQDFLAVSSYNEQFF
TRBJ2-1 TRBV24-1 CATRGAGGGHNEQFF
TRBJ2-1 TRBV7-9 CASSSRWDRGKGEQFF
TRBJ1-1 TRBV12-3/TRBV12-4 CASSLLRTVDTEAFF
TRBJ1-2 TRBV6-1 CASSEEVNGYGYTF
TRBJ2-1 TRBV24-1 CATSGSAGLTGEQFF
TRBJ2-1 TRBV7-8 CASSTKREPEQFF
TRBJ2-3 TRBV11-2 CASSYLVDTQYF
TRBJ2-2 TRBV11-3 CASSLDGGSPGTGELFF
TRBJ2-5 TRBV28 CASSLGIVRETQYF
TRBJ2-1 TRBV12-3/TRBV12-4 CASSSPLRQGLRNEQFF
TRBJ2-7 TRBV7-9 CASTPVSYEQYF
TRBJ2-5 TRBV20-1 CSARVSETQYF
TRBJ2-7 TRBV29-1 CSVDRGREQYF
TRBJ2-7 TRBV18 CASSPRGLKESSYEQYF
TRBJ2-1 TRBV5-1 CASSLGLGSGSPYEQFF
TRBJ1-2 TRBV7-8 CASSYRTGRGYPF
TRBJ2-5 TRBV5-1 CASSLHGKETQYF
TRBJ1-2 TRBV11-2 CASRLIMTGAYGYTF
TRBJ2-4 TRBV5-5 CASSSEPGLVGGGKNIQYF
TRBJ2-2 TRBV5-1 CASSSGLASNTGELFF
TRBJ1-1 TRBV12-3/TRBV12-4 CASNPGPVGAFF
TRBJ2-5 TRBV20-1 CSATMTSGATTETQYF
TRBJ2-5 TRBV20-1 CSARGLAGGRETQYF
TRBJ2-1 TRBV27 CASSSYAGDRAYNEQFF
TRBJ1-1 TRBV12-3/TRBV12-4 CASSLQGGGRNTEAFF
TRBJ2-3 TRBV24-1 CATSDFWTDGTDTQYF
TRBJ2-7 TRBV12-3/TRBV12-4 CASSLAGQGARYEQYF
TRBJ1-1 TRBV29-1 CSAEPGRVNTEAFF
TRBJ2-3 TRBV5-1 CASRLETSTDTQYF
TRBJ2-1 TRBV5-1 CASSYIAGVSYNEQFF
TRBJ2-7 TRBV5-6 CASSEGPAYEQYF